A selection of T cell receptor beta chains follows, all from one sample in a study of cytomegalovirus exposure and HLA in healthy donors. Here immunoSEQ multiplex PCR was the method, and the copy in TCRdb shows in-frame clones only, minus some. This table has around 150,000 clones, 70% appearing once. Source material: PBMCs. These receptors were collected from a young man in good health and CMV-seropositive. CDR3s include the opening cysteine and the closing phenylalanine or tryptophan. A D gene is named only where the DNA matches it firmly. Where a row states a size, it is once, few, many or the class of an expanded clone; other rows omit it.

TRBJ2-1 | . | . | TRBV7-9 | TGTGCCAGCAGTCAAGGAGGCTCCTACAATGAGCAGTTCTTC | CASSQGGSYNEQFF
TRBJ2-1 | . | . | TRBV28 | TGTGCCAGCAGTTTCGGGGGCTACAATGAGCAGTTCTTC | CASSFGGYNEQFF
TRBJ2-1 | many | . | TRBV19 | TGTGCCAGTAGTATGACAGCAAATGAGCAGTTCTTC | CASSMTANEQFF
TRBJ1-2 | . | TRBD1 | TRBV7-9 | TGTGCCAGCAGCTCCGGGACAGGGGGCTATGGCTACACCTTC | CASSSGTGGYGYTF
TRBJ1-5 | few | TRBD1 | TRBV5-8 | TGTGCCAGCCAGGGGGCCAATCAGCCCCAGCATTTT | CASQGANQPQHF
TRBJ1-1 | . | . | TRBV28 | TGTGCCAGCAGTGGATCATTGGGGGCCGGCACTGAAGCTTTCTTT | CASSGSLGAGTEAFF
TRBJ2-3 | . | TRBD2 | TRBV10-3 | TGTGCCATCAGTGAGGGACTAGCGGAAACAGATACGCAGTATTTT | CAISEGLAETDTQYF
TRBJ2-4 | once | . | TRBV28 | TGTGCCAGCAGCGTGGTGCCTAGGATTGGAGCCAAAAACATTCAGTACTTC | CASSVVPRIGAKNIQYF
TRBJ1-2 | once | TRBD1 | TRBV5-4 | TGTGCCAGCAGACTTACAGGGGGAGATGGCTACACCTTC | CASRLTGGDGYTF
TRBJ2-5 | . | TRBD2 | TRBV25-1 | TGTGCCAGCAGCAGTTTAAGGACTAGCGGGGAGACCCAGTACTTC | CASSSLRTSGETQYF
TRBJ1-1 | . | TRBD1 | TRBV6-4 | TGTGCCAGCAGTGGGGACAGGGAGAAGGGTGAAGCTTTCTTT | CASSGDREKGEAFF
TRBJ1-1 | few | TRBD1 | TRBV30 | TGTGCCTGGACCGAGCAGGGGGGAAGGGCTTTCTTT | CAWTEQGGRAFF
TRBJ1-6 | . | TRBD1 | TRBV6-1 | TGTGCCAGCAGTGCCCGACGGGACAGGGCCTCCTCCTATAATTCACCCCTCCACTTT | CASSARRDRASSYNSPLHF
TRBJ1-5 | . | TRBD1 | TRBV7-9 | TGTGCCAGCAGCCCAGGTGAAGCGGACAGGAACAGGCAGCCCCAGCATTTT | CASSPGEADRNRQPQHF
TRBJ2-1 | . | TRBD2 | TRBV5-1 | TGCGCCAGCAGCCTGGGACTAGCGGAGGAGCAGTTCTTC | CASSLGLAEEQFF
TRBJ1-1 | . | . | TRBV19 | TGTGCCAGTAAGAAGGATGGAGGGGCCGGAACTGAAGCTTTCTTT | CASKKDGGAGTEAFF
TRBJ2-5 | . | TRBD2 | TRBV11-2 | TGTGCCAGCAGCGCAGAGCGGCTAGCGGGCCAAGAGACCCAGTACTTC | CASSAERLAGQETQYF
TRBJ1-2 | . | . | TRBV15 | TGTGCCACCAGCAGAGATTTTGAGGCCCGGTGGGGCTACACCTTC | CATSRDFEARWGYTF
TRBJ1-1 | few | . | TRBV27 | TGTGCCAGCAGTCCACGAGGGAAGGTCAACACTGAAGCTTTCTTT | CASSPRGKVNTEAFF
TRBJ2-2 | few | . | TRBV7-8 | TGTGCCAGCAGCTTAAGGGAGGTCTCTCCGGAAGGGGAGCTGTTTTTT | CASSLREVSPEGELFF
TRBJ1-1 | . | . | TRBV28 | TGTGCCAGCAGTCCAGGGGTGAACACTGAAGCTTTCTTT | CASSPGVNTEAFF
TRBJ2-3 | few | TRBD2 | TRBV9 | TGTGCCAGCTGGAGCGGGAAGGATACCCATACGCAGTATTTT | CASWSGKDTHTQYF
TRBJ1-1 | . | . | TRBV5-1 | TGCGCCAGCAGGACGGGACAGAACACTGAAGCTTTCTTT | CASRTGQNTEAFF
TRBJ2-3 | once | . | TRBV5-1 | TGCGCCAGCAGCTTGGAAGGCAGGTCCAGCACAGATACGCAGTATTTT | CASSLEGRSSTDTQYF
TRBJ1-1 | . | TRBD1 | TRBV27 | TGTGCCAGCAGTCTAGGGACAGCTTCGGCTGAAGCTTTCTTT | CASSLGTASAEAFF
TRBJ2-3 | once | . | TRBV2 | TGTGCCAGCCGGGAGGATACGCAGTATTTT | CASREDTQYF
TRBJ2-5 | . | TRBD2 | TRBV28 | TGTGCCAGCAGACTAGCGGGGGGGCCTCGCCAAGAGACCCAGTACTTC | CASRLAGGPRQETQYF
TRBJ1-4 | . | . | TRBV7-2 | TGTGCCAGCAGCTTCACAGGGTGGGAGGAAAAACTGTTTTTT | CASSFTGWEEKLFF